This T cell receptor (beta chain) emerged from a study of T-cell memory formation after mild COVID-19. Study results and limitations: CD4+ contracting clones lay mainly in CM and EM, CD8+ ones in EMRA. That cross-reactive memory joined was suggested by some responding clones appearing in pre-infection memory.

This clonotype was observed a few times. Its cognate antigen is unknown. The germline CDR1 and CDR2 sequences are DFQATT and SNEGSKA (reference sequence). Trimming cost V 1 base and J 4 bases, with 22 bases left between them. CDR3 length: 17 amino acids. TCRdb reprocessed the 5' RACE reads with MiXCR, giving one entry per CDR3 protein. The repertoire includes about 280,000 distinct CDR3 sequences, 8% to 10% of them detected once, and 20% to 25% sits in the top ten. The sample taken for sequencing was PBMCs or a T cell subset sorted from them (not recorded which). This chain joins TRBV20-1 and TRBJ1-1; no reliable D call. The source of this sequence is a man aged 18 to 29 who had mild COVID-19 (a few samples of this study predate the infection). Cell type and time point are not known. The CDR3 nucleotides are TGCAGTGCTAGAGCCCTCCGGGCCCAAAGGCAAGGCACTGAAGCTTTCTTT. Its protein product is CSARALRAQRQGTEAFF.